The 25 T cell receptor beta chains reported below all come from one sample, sequenced in a study of OX40 agonist ivuxolimab in advanced cancers. Repertoires were generated with immunoSEQ multiplex PCR, while TCRdb's copy carries only in-frame clones and drops some. The data hold 47,000 or so clones, with roughly 90% observed a single time. Sequenced material: CD4+ or CD8+ T cells sorted from blood, taken in a trial of the OX40 agonist ivuxolimab. The receptors derive from an adult with an advanced solid tumor such as melanoma, head and neck, liver or kidney cancer.

Only one count was recorded for this clone. The chain combines TRBV28 with TRBJ1-1; 7 nucleotides match TRBD1. Per the germline V gene, CDR1 is MDHEN and CDR2 is SYDVKM. J gave up 0 bases and V 3 bases, and 4 bases lay outside the gene matches. The CDR3 consists of 15 residues. The CDR3 spells CASSLTGRMNTEAFF. CDR3 DNA sequence: TGTGCCAGCAGTTTGACAGGGCGGATGAACACTGAAGCTTTCTTT. The complete variable domain, with remaining parts taken from reference TRBV28 and TRBJ1-1, reads DVKVTQSSRYLVKRTGEKVFLECVQDMDHENMFWYRQDPGLGLRLIYFSYDVKMKEKGDIPEGYSVSREKKERFSLILESASTNQTSMYLCASSLTGRMNTEAFFGQGTRLTVV.

The rearrangement joins TRBV9 to TRBJ2-1; D is unclear. The length of the CDR3 is 13 residues. The germline CDR1 and CDR2 sequences are SGDLS and YYNGEE. Trimming stripped 4 bases from V and 7 bases from J, with 12 bases between. CDR3 residues: CASSPPLFNEQFF. Written as DNA, the CDR3 is TGTGCCAGCAGCCCTCCCCTATTTAATGAGCAGTTCTTC.

The genes are TRBV6-1 and TRBJ2-7; D possibly corresponds to TRBD1 (6 bases). The germline V and J ends were trimmed by 7 bases and 2 bases, with 18 bases remaining between them. This CDR3 comprises 15 residues. The germline V gene encodes CDR1 MNHNS and CDR2 SASEGT. The CDR3 reads CASNIRDNPTYEQYF. The DNA for the CDR3 is TGTGCCAGCAATATCCGGGACAATCCAACCTACGAGCAGTACTTC.

The V gene is TRBV6-5, the J gene TRBJ2-1; D possibly matches TRBD1 or TRBD2 (5 bases each). The CDR3 sequence is 15 residues long. The ends were cut back, 6 bases at V and 3 bases at J, with 15 bases in the middle. CDR1 is MNHEY and CDR2 is SVGAGI in the germline V gene. In DNA form, the CDR3 reads TGTGCCAGCAGCACCGGGACCAACAGCTACAATGAGCAGTTCTTC. Translated: CASSTGTNSYNEQFF.

The gene calls are TRBV5-4 and TRBJ2-2; tentatively, D is TRBD2 (5 bases). The germline gives CDR1 SGHNT, CDR2 YYREEE (reference sequence). This CDR3 is 15 amino acids long. Trimming left V 5 bases short and J 1 base short, with 12 bases between. CDR3 sequence (DNA): TGTGCCAGCAGAGGGCTGGGGAGGAACACCGGGGAGCTGTTTTTT. Translated: CASRGLGRNTGELFF.

The chain recombines TRBV29-1 with TRBJ1-2; TRBD1 matches 8 bases. Germline CDR1 reads SQVTM; CDR2 reads ANQGSEA. After removal of 1 base from V and 5 bases from J, the junction contained 9 bases not matched to a gene. The CDR3 consists of 15 residues. CDR3 bases: TGCAGCGTTGAAGGGATTGACAGGGGTGGGTATGGCTACACCTTC. Translated, it gives CSVEGIDRGGYGYTF.

This chain uses TRBV7-9 with TRBJ2-5; 9 nucleotides align to TRBD2. The CDR3 sequence is 16 residues long. Germline V gene sequence: CDR1 SEHNR, CDR2 FQNEAQ (reference sequence). J gave up 2 bases and V 4 bases, and 8 bases lay outside the gene matches. In DNA, the CDR3 is TGTGCCAGCAGCTCAGGTAGCGGGGGATATCAAGAGACCCAGTACTTC. It is translated as CASSSGSGGYQETQYF.

The chain joins TRBV5-6 to TRBJ2-3; the match to TRBD2 covers 7 bases. Unmatched junction bases numbered 7, after V lost 1 base and J lost 2 bases. Germline-derived CDR1 and CDR2 are SGHDT and YYEEEE. The CDR3 covers 16 residues. The CDR3 coding sequence is TGTGCCAGCAGCTTGCGGGGGGTCGAGTACACAGATACGCAGTATTTT. It encodes CASSLRGVEYTDTQYF.

The V and J genes are TRBV4-2 and TRBJ2-5, with TRBD2 matching over 10 bases. Germline assignment: CDR1 LGHNA and CDR2 YNFKEQ. Losses at the gene ends were 1 base for V and 3 bases for J; bases not matched to a gene: 5. This CDR3 region has 16 residues. The CDR3 nucleotides are TGTGCCAGCAGCCAAGTGCCCCTAGCGGGGGAAGAGACCCAGTACTTC. Amino acid sequence: CASSQVPLAGEETQYF.

By share, this clone ranks as medium-sized. The rearrangement joins TRBV4-2 to TRBJ2-7; D is unclear. The V gene's germline CDR1 is LGHNA and CDR2 YNFKEQ. V lost 1 base and J lost 5, with 12 bases in between. The CDR3 loop spans 14 amino acids. The CDR3 nucleotides read TGTGCCAGCAGCCAAGCCCCGAGTGTGGACGAGCAGTACTTC. This sequence encodes CASSQAPSVDEQYF.

In its sample, this clone was seen many times. V gene TRBV6-1 combines with J gene TRBJ1-6; maybe TRBD1 (6 bases). Germline-derived CDR1 and CDR2 are MNHNS and SASEGT. This CDR3 region has 17 residues. V lost 2 bases and J 4 bases, leaving 15 bases between the germline ends. Here the CDR3 reads CASSEFGRTAYNSPLHF. The CDR3 DNA reads as TGTGCCAGCAGTGAATTCGGCAGGACAGCATATAATTCACCCCTCCACTTT.

V is TRBV7-2 and J is TRBJ2-5, with D maybe TRBD1 (6 bases). This CDR3 has 14 amino acids. The ends were cut back, 6 bases at V and 5 bases at J, with 16 bases in the middle. Germline V gene data show CDR1 as SGHTA and CDR2 as FQGNSA. In DNA form, the CDR3 reads TGTGCCAGCAGGGCGACAGGTTATAGGGAGACCCAGTACTTC. Translated: CASRATGYRETQYF.

J is TRBJ2-7 and V is TRBV28, with D hard to call. The length of the CDR3 is 14 residues. CDR1 is MDHEN, CDR2 SYDVKM, per germline. Trimming left V 5 bases short and J 2 bases short, with 13 bases between. CDR3 sequence: CASSNNLSAYEQYF. The CDR3 nucleotides read TGTGCCAGCAGTAATAACTTAAGCGCCTACGAGCAGTACTTC.

The chain combines TRBV7-2 with TRBJ2-7; possible D gene TRBD2, 6 bases. V was trimmed by 3 bases and J by 3 bases, leaving 12 bases between them. The V gene's germline CDR1 is SGHTA and CDR2 FQGNSA. The CDR3 spans 14 residues. This chain's CDR3 is CASSLDAAGYEQYF. CDR3 bases: TGTGCCAGCAGCTTGGATGCAGCGGGCTACGAGCAGTACTTC.

This clone was found a few times. The chain carries TRBV11-2 and TRBJ1-3; the D gene is possibly TRBD1 (6 bases). The length of the CDR3 is 13 residues. V lost 1 base and J 10 bases, leaving 11 bases between the germline ends. CDR1 SGHAT and CDR2 FQNNGV come from the germline V gene. CDR3 in amino acids: CASSLAGGQTIYF. The DNA of the CDR3 is TGTGCCAGCAGCTTAGCCGGGGGGCAGACCATATATTTT.

This chain uses TRBV4-1 with TRBJ2-7; TRBD2 might be the D (5 bases). The CDR3 has 16 residues. Trimming took off 0 bases at V and 3 bases at J, with 15 bases between the two ends. Germline V CDR1 and CDR2: MGHRA, YSYEKL. CDR3 coding DNA: TGCGCCAGCAGCCAAGAGGGTTTTGATCGGGACTACGAGCAGTACTTC. It encodes CASSQEGFDRDYEQYF.

The CDR3 nucleotides read TGCGCCAGCAGCGGACTAGCGGGCGAGCAGTACTTC. Amino acids: CASSGLAGEQYF. The chain is built from TRBV10-2 and TRBJ2-7; TRBD2 matches 11 bases. V lost 6 bases and J lost 6; bases outside the gene matches: 1. Germline CDR1 WSHSY, CDR2 SAAADI. The CDR3 spans 12 residues.

This clone has more than one count but fewer than ten. The germline gene is not matched at one end of the junction; a read error may be the cause. The chain recombines TRBV10-3 with TRBJ2-7; 7 bases fit TRBD2. Per germline, CDR1 ENHRY and CDR2 SYGVKD. The CDR3 spans 12 residues. This chain's CDR3 is CAISEGGGTGHF. DNA of the CDR3: TGTGCCATCAGTGAGGGCGGGGGAACGGGGCACTTC.

V is TRBV5-1 and J is TRBJ2-7; D might be TRBD1 or TRBD2, each matching 6 bases. With 0 bases removed from V and 2 bases from J, the gap between germline ends came to 12 bases. The germline CDR1 and CDR2 sequences are SGHRS and YFSETQ. The CDR3 loop spans 15 amino acids. CDR3 sequence reads: CASSLDGGRPYEQYF. The DNA for the CDR3 is TGCGCCAGCAGCTTGGACGGGGGCCGGCCCTACGAGCAGTACTTC.

The chain links TRBV29-1 to TRBJ1-2, with a possible D match to TRBD1 (6 bases). V shed 1 base and J shed 4 bases, with 16 bases lying between them. The length of the CDR3 is 15 residues. CDR1 and CDR2 from the germline V gene are SQVTM and ANQGSEA. The CDR3 here is CSVEGLSTGIYGYTF. CDR3 nucleotides: TGCAGCGTTGAAGGCCTTAGTACAGGGATCTATGGCTACACCTTC. The full variable domain, with the rest looked up from reference TRBV29-1 and TRBJ1-2, is SAVISQKPSRDICQRGTSLTIQCQVDSQVTMMFWYRQQPGQSLTLIATANQGSEATYESGFVIDKFPISRPNLTFSTLTVSNMSPEDSSIYLCSVEGLSTGIYGYTFGSGTRLTVV.

The rearrangement joins TRBV7-2 to TRBJ2-1; D unclear. V was shortened by 3 bases and J by 8 bases, with 11 bases between the two germline ends. Germline V gene lookup returns CDR1 SGHTA and CDR2 FQGNSA. CDR3 length: 13 amino acids. The CDR3 region is CASSFLTGHEQFF. CDR3 DNA: TGTGCCAGCAGCTTCTTAACGGGCCATGAGCAGTTCTTC.

Only one count was recorded for this clone. The chain has TRBV7-9 and TRBJ1-4; no firm D call. The CDR3 has 13 residues. Germline assignment: CDR1 SEHNR and CDR2 FQNEAQ (reference sequence). With 3 bases removed from V and 8 bases from J, the gap between germline ends came to 10 bases. In DNA, the CDR3 is TGTGCCAGCAGCTTGGGCCCGGACGAAAAACTGTTTTTT. Translating gives CASSLGPDEKLFF. The full variable domain, with the rest looked up from reference TRBV7-9 and TRBJ1-4, is DTGVSQNPRHKITKRGQNVTFRCDPISEHNRLYWYRQTLGQGPEFLTYFQNEAQLEKSRLLSDRFSAERPKGSFSTLEIQRTEQGDSAMYLCASSLGPDEKLFFGSGTQLSVL.

The chain couples TRBV5-1 to TRBJ1-6, with D perhaps matching TRBD1 (6 bases). Trimming cost V 2 bases and J 7 bases, with 16 bases left between them. CDR1 is SGHRS, CDR2 YFSETQ, per germline. This CDR3 spans 16 amino acids. The DNA of the CDR3 is TGCGCCAGCAGCTTTGGAGTGGACAGCTTAAATTCACCCCTCCACTTT. Translating it yields CASSFGVDSLNSPLHF.

The chain uses TRBV28 and TRBJ1-5, with D uncertain. The V end was cut by 7 bases, the J end by 7 bases, with 11 bases between. This CDR3 has 12 residues. The germline V gene encodes CDR1 MDHEN and CDR2 SYDVKM. For the CDR3, the DNA is TGTGCCAGCACTACGGTGTCCCAGCCCCAGCATTTT. Translated, it gives CASTTVSQPQHF.

The gene calls are TRBV10-2 and TRBJ2-2; D is ambiguous. The CDR3 has 14 residues. The germline CDR1 and CDR2 sequences are WSHSY and SAAADI. Trimming stripped 8 bases from V and 0 bases from J, with 10 bases between. CDR3 DNA sequence: TGCGCCAGCTACAGCAGCGCGAACACCGGGGAGCTGTTTTTT. It encodes CASYSSANTGELFF.